What follows are 8 T cell receptor beta chains derived from one specimen sequenced in a study of blood T cells in healthy people across ages. Alongside a J-beta primer mix, a sample-barcoded 5' primer served in a second PCR lasting roughly 7 to 11 cycles. TCRdb fed the 5' RACE reads into MiXCR, producing one record per CDR3 protein. The sample lists hundreds of thousands of distinct CDR3 sequences; 40% to 45% were seen once. What was sequenced was blood. The receptors were gathered from a man at least 80 years old in good health.

In nucleotides, the CDR3 is TGCAGTGCTAAACCCCCGACAGGGCGGCACACTGAAGCTTTCTTT. Protein: CSAKPPTGRHTEAFF. The V gene is TRBV20-1, the J gene TRBJ1-1, with 7 bases matching TRBD1. V shed 4 bases and J 3 bases; nucleotides not matched to a gene: 11. CDR3 size: 15 residues. Germline assignment: CDR1 DFQATT and CDR2 SNEGSKA (reference sequence).

At least ten counts were recorded for this clonotype. This rearrangement joins TRBV28 to TRBJ2-7, with TRBD1 matching over 9 bases. The CDR3 length is 12 residues. Per the germline V gene, CDR1 is MDHEN and CDR2 is SYDVKM. The V segment lost 10 bases and the J segment 5 bases; nucleotides outside the gene matches: 6. CDR3 sequence reads: CAIGQGLNEQYF. In nucleotides, the CDR3 is TGTGCCATCGGACAGGGGCTTAACGAGCAGTACTTC.

This clonotype was counted a few times. A much larger clone is a single base away; this may be a read error. This chain links TRBV20-1 with TRBJ2-1; D not resolved. The end of the DNA is better explained by TRBJ2-7, so the J call may be wrong. CDR1 DFQATT and CDR2 SNEGSKA come from the germline V gene (reference sequence). This CDR3 is built from 15 residues. The CDR3 DNA follows: TGCAGTGCCAGCGAGCCCGGGTACAACTACAATGAGCAGTACTTC. Amino acid sequence: CSASEPGYNYNEQYF.

V usage is TRBV11-2 and J usage is TRBJ1-2; TRBD1 matches 7 bases. CDR3 size: 14 residues. V was clipped by 4 bases and J by 8 bases; unmatched bases: 10. Germline V CDR1 and CDR2: SGHAT, FQNNGV. CDR3 loop: CASSSYNDRDGYTF. CDR3 sequence (DNA): TGTGCCAGCAGCTCCTATAATGACAGGGACGGCTACACCTTC.

This clonotype came up once. This sequence joins TRBV9 and TRBJ2-1; D perhaps matches TRBD2 (6 bases). Germline V gives CDR1 SGDLS, CDR2 YYNGEE. The CDR3 has 15 residues. The V end lost 0 bases, the J end lost 6 bases, and 13 bases lay between the germline ends. The CDR3, as DNA: TGTGCCAGCAGCGTAGCGGGGGAATGGACCAATGAGCAGTTCTTC. This codes for CASSVAGEWTNEQFF.

The sample holds a few counts of this clonotype. The J gene is TRBJ1-2, the V gene TRBV20-1; no definite D call. The germline CDR1 and CDR2 sequences are DFQATT and SNEGSKA (reference sequence). The germline V and J ends were trimmed by 6 bases and 7 bases, with 21 bases remaining between them. The CDR3 is made up of 14 amino acids. The CDR3 region is CSATPPSIDAGYTF. Here the CDR3 DNA reads TGCAGTGCCACCCCCCCATCCATTGATGCTGGCTACACCTTC.

The genes are TRBV5-5 and TRBJ2-5; 7 bases match TRBD1. The CDR3 length is 15 residues. V shed 6 bases and J 4 bases; nucleotides not matched to a gene: 12. The germline CDR1 and CDR2 sequences are SGHKS and YYEKEE (reference sequence). CDR3 amino acids: CASTKTNTGVETQYF. Written as DNA, the CDR3 is TGTGCCAGCACCAAAACTAATACAGGGGTAGAGACCCAGTACTTC. Full variable domain (missing parts from reference TRBV5-5 and TRBJ2-5): DAGVTQSPTHLIKTRGQQVTLRCSPISGHKSVSWYQQVLGQGPQFIFQYYEKEERGRGNFPDRFSARQFPNYSSELNVNALLLGDSALYLCASTKTNTGVETQYFGPGTRLLVL.

The chain joins TRBV7-9 to TRBJ1-2, with 7 nucleotides matching TRBD1. Germline CDR1 is SEHNR and CDR2 is FQNEAQ (reference sequence). J gave up 3 bases and V 5 bases, and 12 bases lay outside the gene matches. This CDR3 is built from 16 residues. CDR3 amino acids: CASSPHLQGWDYGYTF. The CDR3, as DNA: TGTGCCAGCAGCCCCCATTTACAGGGGTGGGACTATGGCTACACCTTC. The full variable domain, completed using reference TRBV7-9 and TRBJ1-2, is DTGVSQNPRHKITKRGQNVTFRCDPISEHNRLYWYRQTLGQGPEFLTYFQNEAQLEKSRLLSDRFSAERPKGSFSTLEIQRTEQGDSAMYLCASSPHLQGWDYGYTFGSGTRLTVV.